These 5 T cell receptor beta chains share one sample of origin, sequenced in a study of blood T cell repertoires in COVID-19. Using immunoSEQ multiplex PCR, the repertoire was profiled, and TCRdb retains in-frame clones only, with some absent. The data show approximately 150,000 clones, 80% to 90% seen once. Sequencing used peripheral blood. The receptors originated from a woman of 80 years or more with COVID-19, enrolled during active disease.

This clone has just a few counts. The chain recombines TRBV7-9 with TRBJ1-2; TRBD1 agrees at 7 bases. The germline gives CDR1 SEHNR, CDR2 FQNEAQ (reference sequence). V gave up 5 bases and J gave up 7 bases; unmatched junction bases: 10. This CDR3 has 14 amino acids. CDR3 residues: CASSILDRESGYTF. DNA for the CDR3: TGTGCCAGCAGCATCCTCGACAGGGAATCTGGCTACACCTTC.

This rearrangement joins TRBV18 to TRBJ1-5; possibly TRBD1 for D (5 bases). CDR3 length: 15 residues. Trimming stripped 3 bases from V and 4 bases from J, with 13 bases between. The germline V gene has CDR1 KGHSH and CDR2 LQKENI. The CDR3 sequence: CASSPISGANQPQHF. CDR3 DNA: TGTGCCAGCTCACCCATTAGCGGGGCTAATCAGCCCCAGCATTTT.

This chain uses TRBV18 with TRBJ2-7, with D possibly being TRBD2 (6 bases). The CDR3 spans 12 residues. V was trimmed by 2 bases and J by 7 bases, leaving 9 bases between them. The germline V gene encodes CDR1 KGHSH and CDR2 LQKENI. CDR3 sequence: CASSPDSGEQYF. CDR3 bases: TGTGCCAGCTCACCAGACAGCGGGGAGCAGTACTTC. Full variable domain (rest looked up from reference TRBV18 and TRBJ2-7): NAGVMQNPRHLVRRRGQEARLRCSPMKGHSHVYWYRQLPEEGLKFMVYLQKENIIDESGMPKERFSAEFPKEGPSILRIQQVVRGDSAAYFCASSPDSGEQYFGPGTRLTVT.

V gene TRBV10-3 combines with J gene TRBJ1-2; 8 bases align to TRBD1. V trimming: 4 bases; J trimming: 4 bases; junction bases outside the gene matches: 5. Germline V gene lookup returns CDR1 ENHRY and CDR2 SYGVKD. The CDR3 extends over 14 amino acids. The CDR3 reads CAISVSQGAYGYTF. CDR3 coding DNA: TGTGCCATCAGTGTTTCGCAGGGGGCCTATGGCTACACCTTC.

This clone was detected once. The chain carries TRBV5-1 and TRBJ1-3; D gene ambiguous. The CDR3 has 14 amino acids. Trimming took 0 bases from V and 3 from J, leaving 7 bases between them. Germline values: CDR1 SGHRS, CDR2 YFSETQ. The CDR3 DNA is TGCGCCAGCAGCTTGGAACTAGTTGGAAACACCATATATTTT. Translating it yields CASSLELVGNTIYF.